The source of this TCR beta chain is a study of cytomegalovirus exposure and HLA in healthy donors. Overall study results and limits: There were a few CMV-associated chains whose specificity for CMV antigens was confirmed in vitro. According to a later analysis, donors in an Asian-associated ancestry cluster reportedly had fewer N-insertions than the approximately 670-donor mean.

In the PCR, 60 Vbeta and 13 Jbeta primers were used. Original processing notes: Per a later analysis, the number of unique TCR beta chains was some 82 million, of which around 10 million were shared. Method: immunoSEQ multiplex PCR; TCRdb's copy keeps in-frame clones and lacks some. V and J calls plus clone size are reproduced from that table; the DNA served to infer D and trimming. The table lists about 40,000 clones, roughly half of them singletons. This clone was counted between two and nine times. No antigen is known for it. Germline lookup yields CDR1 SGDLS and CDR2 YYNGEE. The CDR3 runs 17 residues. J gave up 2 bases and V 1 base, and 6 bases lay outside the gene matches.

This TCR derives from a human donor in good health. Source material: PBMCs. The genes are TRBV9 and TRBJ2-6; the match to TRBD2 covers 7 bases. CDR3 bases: TGTGCCAGCAGCGTAACTAGCGCTAGTGCTGGGGCCAACGTCCTGACTTTC. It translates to CASSVTSASAGANVLTF.